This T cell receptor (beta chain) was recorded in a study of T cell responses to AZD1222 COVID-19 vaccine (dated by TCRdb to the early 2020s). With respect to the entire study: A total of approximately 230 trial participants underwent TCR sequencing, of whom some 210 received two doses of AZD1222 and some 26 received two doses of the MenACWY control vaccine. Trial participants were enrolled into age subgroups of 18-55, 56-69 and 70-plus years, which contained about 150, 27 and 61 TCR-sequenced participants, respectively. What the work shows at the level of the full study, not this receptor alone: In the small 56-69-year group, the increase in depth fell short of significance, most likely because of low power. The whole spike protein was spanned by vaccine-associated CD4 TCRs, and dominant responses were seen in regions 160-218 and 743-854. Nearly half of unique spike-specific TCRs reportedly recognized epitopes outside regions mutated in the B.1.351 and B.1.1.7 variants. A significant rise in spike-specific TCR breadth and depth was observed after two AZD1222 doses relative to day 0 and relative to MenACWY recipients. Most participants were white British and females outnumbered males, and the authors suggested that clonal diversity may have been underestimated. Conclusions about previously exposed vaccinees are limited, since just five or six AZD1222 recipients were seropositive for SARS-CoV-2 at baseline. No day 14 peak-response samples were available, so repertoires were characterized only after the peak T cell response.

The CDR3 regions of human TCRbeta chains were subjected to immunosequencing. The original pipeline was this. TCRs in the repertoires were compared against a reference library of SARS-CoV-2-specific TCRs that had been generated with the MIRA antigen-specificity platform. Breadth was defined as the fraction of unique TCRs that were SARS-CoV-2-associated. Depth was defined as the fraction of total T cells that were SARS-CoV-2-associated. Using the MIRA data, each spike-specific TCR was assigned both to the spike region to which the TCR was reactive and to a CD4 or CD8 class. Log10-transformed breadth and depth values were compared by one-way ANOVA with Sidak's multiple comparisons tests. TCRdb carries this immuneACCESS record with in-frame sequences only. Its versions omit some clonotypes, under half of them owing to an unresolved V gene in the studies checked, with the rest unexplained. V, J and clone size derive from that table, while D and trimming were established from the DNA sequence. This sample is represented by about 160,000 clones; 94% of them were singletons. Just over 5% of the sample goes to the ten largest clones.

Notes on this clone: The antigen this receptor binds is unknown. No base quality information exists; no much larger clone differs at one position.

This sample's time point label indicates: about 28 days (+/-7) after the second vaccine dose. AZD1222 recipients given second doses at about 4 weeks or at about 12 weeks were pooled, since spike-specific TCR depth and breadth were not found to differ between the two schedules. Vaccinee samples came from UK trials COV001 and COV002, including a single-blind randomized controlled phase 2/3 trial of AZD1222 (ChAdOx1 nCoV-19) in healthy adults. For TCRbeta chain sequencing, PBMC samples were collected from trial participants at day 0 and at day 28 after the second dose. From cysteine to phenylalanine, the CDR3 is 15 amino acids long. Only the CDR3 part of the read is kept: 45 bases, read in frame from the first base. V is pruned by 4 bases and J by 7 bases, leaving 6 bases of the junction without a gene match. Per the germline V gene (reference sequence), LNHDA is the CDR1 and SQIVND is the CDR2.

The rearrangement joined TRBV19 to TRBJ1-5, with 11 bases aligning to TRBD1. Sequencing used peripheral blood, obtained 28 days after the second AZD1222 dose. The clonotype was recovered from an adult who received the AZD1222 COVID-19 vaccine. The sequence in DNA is TGTGCCAGTAGTACCAGGACAGGGGGCTTCCAGCCCCAGCATTTT. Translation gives CASSTRTGGFQPQHF.